These T cell receptor beta chains were read from a single sample in a study of shared clonotypes between healthy human individuals. Some clones are missing from TCRdb's copy, which holds only in-frame ones; the method was immunoSEQ multiplex PCR. The sample records around 2,000,000 clones, about 95% being singletons. Input material: naive CD8+ T cells sorted from blood. The receptors shown here come from a man aged 18 to 30 in good health. CDR3s include the opening cysteine and the closing phenylalanine or tryptophan. D genes are given only for firm matches. Rows may omit the clone size; those that give it use once, few, many or a size class.

cdr3_length	v_call	d_call	clone_size	j_call	cdr3_nt	cdr3_aa
17	TRBV5-1	TRBD2	-	TRBJ2-5	TGCGCCAGTAGGACTAGCGGGATTGGTCAATTTATGGAGACCCAGTACTTC	CASRTSGIGQFMETQYF
17	TRBV7-9	TRBD2	-	TRBJ2-3	TGTGCCAGCAGCTCTATCCAAAGCGGGGGGGCTTCAGATACGCAGTATTTT	CASSSIQSGGASDTQYF
14	TRBV29-1	-	-	TRBJ2-4	TGCAGCGTTGATGCGGGTCCGACAGATCACATTCAGTACTTC	CSVDAGPTDHIQYF
16	TRBV28	TRBD2	-	TRBJ2-5	TGTGCCAGCAGTTCCTTTTTGGAGCGGGATCAAGAGACCCAGTACTTC	CASSSFLERDQETQYF
11	TRBV10-1	-	-	TRBJ2-3	TGCGCCAGCAGTGGAGGAGATACGCAGTATTTT	CASSGGDTQYF
14	TRBV19	-	-	TRBJ2-5	TGTGCCAGTAGTATAATGGCGGGGAGGGAGACCCAGTACTTC	CASSIMAGRETQYF
13	TRBV19	TRBD1	-	TRBJ2-7	TGTGCCAGTAGGGGGGGACAGGGCTACGAGCAGTACTTC	CASRGGQGYEQYF
14	TRBV4-3	TRBD2	few	TRBJ2-7	TGCGCCAGCAGCCAGGCCAGCGGGGGGTACGAGCAGTACTTC	CASSQASGGYEQYF
17	TRBV6-4	-	-	TRBJ1-6	TGTGCCAGCTCGAGGGACGGACTAGGGTCCTATAATTCACCCCTCCACTTT	CASSRDGLGSYNSPLHF
15	TRBV2	TRBD1	-	TRBJ2-7	TGTGCCAGCAGTGGAGACGCGGGACAGGGAAACGAGCAGTACTTC	CASSGDAGQGNEQYF
12	TRBV30	-	few	TRBJ2-7	TGTGCCTGGAGTGGGGACTCCTACGAGCAGTACTTC	CAWSGDSYEQYF
13	TRBV30	-	-	TRBJ1-1	TGTGCCTGGAGCCGTGACGGGAACACTGAAGCTTTCTTT	CAWSRDGNTEAFF
14	TRBV5-6	-	-	TRBJ1-2	TGTGCCAGCAGCTTGGAAGGGGGGCCGGCTGGCTACACCTTC	CASSLEGGPAGYTF
13	TRBV7-9	-	-	TRBJ2-1	TGTGCCAGCAGCTTAGGTTTGGGGACTGAGCAGTTCTTC	CASSLGLGTEQFF
16	TRBV13	TRBD1	-	TRBJ1-2	TGTGCCAGCAGCTCATTACAGGGGGTCCATGACTATGGCTACACCTTC	CASSSLQGVHDYGYTF
16	TRBV5-6	TRBD2	-	TRBJ2-5	TGTGCCAGCAGTTCGGGACTAGCGGGGGGGAAAGAGACCCAGTACTTC	CASSSGLAGGKETQYF
15	TRBV6-5	TRBD2	-	TRBJ2-7	TGTGCCAGCAGTCCAAACCGGGACTACCTATACGAGCAGTACTTC	CASSPNRDYLYEQYF
14	TRBV2	-	-	TRBJ2-2	TGTGCCAGCAGTGAACCCCTGGGGGCCGGGGAGCTGTTTTTT	CASSEPLGAGELFF
16	TRBV6-5	-	-	TRBJ2-5	TGTGCCAGCAGTTACTTAGGCGAGGGGGTCAAAGAGACCCAGTACTTC	CASSYLGEGVKETQYF
15	TRBV2	TRBD1	-	TRBJ2-3	TGTGCCAGGGACAGGGGTGGGAGTGGCACAGATACGCAGTATTTT	CARDRGGSGTDTQYF
14	TRBV6-1	-	once	TRBJ2-7	TGTGCCAGCAGTGAACCCGTGAGGGACCACGAGCAGTACTTC	CASSEPVRDHEQYF
16	TRBV11-2	TRBD2	once	TRBJ2-3	TGTGCCAGCAGCTTGTGGGGGAGGGAGGGCACAGATACGCAGTATTTT	CASSLWGREGTDTQYF
17	TRBV28	TRBD1	-	TRBJ1-2	TGTGCCAGCAGTTTAAGAGGACCGGACAGGGCTAACTATGGCTACACCTTC	CASSLRGPDRANYGYTF
15	TRBV2	-	-	TRBJ2-5	TGTGCCAGCAGTGAAGAGGCAATAGCTGAAGAGACCCAGTACTTC	CASSEEAIAEETQYF
12	TRBV28	-	-	TRBJ1-1	TGTGCCAGCAGTCCACGTGACACTGAAGCTTTCTTT	CASSPRDTEAFF
15	TRBV27	TRBD2	-	TRBJ2-3	TGTGCCAGCAGTTTGGGAGCGGGAGACTGGGATACGCAGTATTTT	CASSLGAGDWDTQYF
16	TRBV9	-	-	TRBJ1-2	TGTGCCAGCAGCGTAGAGGGGTCAGAAGTCCTCTATGGCTACACCTTC	CASSVEGSEVLYGYTF
14	TRBV6-1	TRBD2	-	TRBJ2-5	TGTGCCAGCAGTCCCTGGCGGGGGAAAGAGACCCAGTACTTC	CASSPWRGKETQYF
11	TRBV30	-	few	TRBJ1-1	TGTGCCTGGGACAGGAACACTGAAGCTTTCTTT	CAWDRNTEAFF
14	TRBV19	-	-	TRBJ1-5	TGTGCCAGTAGTATAGATCTAGGTTTTAGGCCCCAGCATTTT	CASSIDLGFRPQHF
13	TRBV28	-	-	TRBJ2-5	TGTGCCAGCAGTTCAGGACAAAGAGAGACCCAGTACTTC	CASSSGQRETQYF
17	TRBV5-6	TRBD1	once	TRBJ1-2	TGTGCCAGCAGCTCAAGCGTAACAGGGGGCTTTTTCTATGGCTACACCTTC	CASSSSVTGGFFYGYTF
18	TRBV6-1	-	once	TRBJ1-1	TGTGCCAGCAGTGAAGTGGCCACAGGGATTTCGCTGAACACTGAAGCTTTCTTT	CASSEVATGISLNTEAFF
11	TRBV10-2	TRBD1	-	TRBJ2-7	TGCGCCAGCACGCAGGGGGACGAGCAGTACTTC	CASTQGDEQYF
16	TRBV4-1	-	-	TRBJ1-2	TGCGCCAGCAGCCAAGAATTGGCTTGGCTCTCAGGTGGCTACACCTTC	CASSQELAWLSGGYTF